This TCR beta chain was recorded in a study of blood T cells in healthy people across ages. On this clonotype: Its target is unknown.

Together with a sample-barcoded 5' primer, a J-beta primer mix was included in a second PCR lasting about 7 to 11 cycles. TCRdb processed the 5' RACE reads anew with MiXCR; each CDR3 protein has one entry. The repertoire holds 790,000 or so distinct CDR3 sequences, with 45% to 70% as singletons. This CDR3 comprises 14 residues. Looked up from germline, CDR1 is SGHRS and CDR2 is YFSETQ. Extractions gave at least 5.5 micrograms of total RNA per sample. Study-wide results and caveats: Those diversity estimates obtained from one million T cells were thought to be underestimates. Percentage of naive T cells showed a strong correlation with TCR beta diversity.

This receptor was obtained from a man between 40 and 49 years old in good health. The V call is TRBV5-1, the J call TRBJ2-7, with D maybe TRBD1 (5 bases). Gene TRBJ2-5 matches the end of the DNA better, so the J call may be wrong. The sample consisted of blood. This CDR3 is CASSPRQMQETQYF. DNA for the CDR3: TGCGCCAGCAGCCCCAGACAGATGCAAGAGACCCAGTACTTC.